This T cell receptor (beta chain) is from a study of identical twins. Study outcomes and limitations: Compared with unrelated sharing, twin-shared out-of-frame alpha sequences had more low-probability sequences.

The CDR3 covers 14 residues. Trimming removed 1 base at V and 3 bases at J, with 7 bases between. Germline V gives CDR1 SEHNR, CDR2 FQNEAQ (reference sequence). TCRdb ran MiXCR on the 5' RACE reads and lists one entry per CDR3 protein. Of some 190,000 distinct CDR3 sequences listed, about a sixth are singletons. This clonotype occurred a few times. Its antigen is still unknown. This sample also appeared in a second study, on T cells expressing NK-cell markers.

This sequence was found in a woman aged 18 to 35 in good health. The J gene is TRBJ1-5, the V gene TRBV7-9; D is undetermined. Sequenced sample: CD8+ T cells sorted from blood. CDR3 sequence: CASSLDANNQPQHF. The CDR3 DNA sequence: TGTGCCAGCAGCTTAGATGCAAACAATCAGCCCCAGCATTTT. The whole variable domain, filled in from reference TRBV7-9 and TRBJ1-5, reads DTGVSQNPRHKITKRGQNVTFRCDPISEHNRLYWYRQTLGQGPEFLTYFQNEAQLEKSRLLSDRFSAERPKGSFSTLEIQRTEQGDSAMYLCASSLDANNQPQHFGDGTRLSIL.